This T cell receptor beta chain was captured by sequencing in a study of blood T cell repertoires in COVID-19. About the research overall: The samples span acute and convalescent COVID-19 from the United States, Italy and Spain. T cells, B-cell-depleted T cells, or PBMCs supplied cDNA or gDNA.

Trimming pared 7 bases from V and 2 bases from J, leaving 12 bases between. CDR1 is MGHDK, CDR2 SYGVNS, per germline. The CDR3 length is 13 residues. Profiling relied on immunoSEQ multiplex PCR, and the TCRdb table lists in-frame clones only, not all of them. The repertoire holds about 140,000 clones, with around 83% as singletons. Sequencing used peripheral blood. The clonotype originates from a human donor in a cohort sampled during active COVID-19. The rearrangement joins TRBV25-1 to TRBJ2-7, with a tentative D call TRBD2 (5 bases). CDR3 nucleotides: TGTGCCAGCACTCCGGGATTACCCTACGAGCAGTACTTC. Protein: CASTPGLPYEQYF.